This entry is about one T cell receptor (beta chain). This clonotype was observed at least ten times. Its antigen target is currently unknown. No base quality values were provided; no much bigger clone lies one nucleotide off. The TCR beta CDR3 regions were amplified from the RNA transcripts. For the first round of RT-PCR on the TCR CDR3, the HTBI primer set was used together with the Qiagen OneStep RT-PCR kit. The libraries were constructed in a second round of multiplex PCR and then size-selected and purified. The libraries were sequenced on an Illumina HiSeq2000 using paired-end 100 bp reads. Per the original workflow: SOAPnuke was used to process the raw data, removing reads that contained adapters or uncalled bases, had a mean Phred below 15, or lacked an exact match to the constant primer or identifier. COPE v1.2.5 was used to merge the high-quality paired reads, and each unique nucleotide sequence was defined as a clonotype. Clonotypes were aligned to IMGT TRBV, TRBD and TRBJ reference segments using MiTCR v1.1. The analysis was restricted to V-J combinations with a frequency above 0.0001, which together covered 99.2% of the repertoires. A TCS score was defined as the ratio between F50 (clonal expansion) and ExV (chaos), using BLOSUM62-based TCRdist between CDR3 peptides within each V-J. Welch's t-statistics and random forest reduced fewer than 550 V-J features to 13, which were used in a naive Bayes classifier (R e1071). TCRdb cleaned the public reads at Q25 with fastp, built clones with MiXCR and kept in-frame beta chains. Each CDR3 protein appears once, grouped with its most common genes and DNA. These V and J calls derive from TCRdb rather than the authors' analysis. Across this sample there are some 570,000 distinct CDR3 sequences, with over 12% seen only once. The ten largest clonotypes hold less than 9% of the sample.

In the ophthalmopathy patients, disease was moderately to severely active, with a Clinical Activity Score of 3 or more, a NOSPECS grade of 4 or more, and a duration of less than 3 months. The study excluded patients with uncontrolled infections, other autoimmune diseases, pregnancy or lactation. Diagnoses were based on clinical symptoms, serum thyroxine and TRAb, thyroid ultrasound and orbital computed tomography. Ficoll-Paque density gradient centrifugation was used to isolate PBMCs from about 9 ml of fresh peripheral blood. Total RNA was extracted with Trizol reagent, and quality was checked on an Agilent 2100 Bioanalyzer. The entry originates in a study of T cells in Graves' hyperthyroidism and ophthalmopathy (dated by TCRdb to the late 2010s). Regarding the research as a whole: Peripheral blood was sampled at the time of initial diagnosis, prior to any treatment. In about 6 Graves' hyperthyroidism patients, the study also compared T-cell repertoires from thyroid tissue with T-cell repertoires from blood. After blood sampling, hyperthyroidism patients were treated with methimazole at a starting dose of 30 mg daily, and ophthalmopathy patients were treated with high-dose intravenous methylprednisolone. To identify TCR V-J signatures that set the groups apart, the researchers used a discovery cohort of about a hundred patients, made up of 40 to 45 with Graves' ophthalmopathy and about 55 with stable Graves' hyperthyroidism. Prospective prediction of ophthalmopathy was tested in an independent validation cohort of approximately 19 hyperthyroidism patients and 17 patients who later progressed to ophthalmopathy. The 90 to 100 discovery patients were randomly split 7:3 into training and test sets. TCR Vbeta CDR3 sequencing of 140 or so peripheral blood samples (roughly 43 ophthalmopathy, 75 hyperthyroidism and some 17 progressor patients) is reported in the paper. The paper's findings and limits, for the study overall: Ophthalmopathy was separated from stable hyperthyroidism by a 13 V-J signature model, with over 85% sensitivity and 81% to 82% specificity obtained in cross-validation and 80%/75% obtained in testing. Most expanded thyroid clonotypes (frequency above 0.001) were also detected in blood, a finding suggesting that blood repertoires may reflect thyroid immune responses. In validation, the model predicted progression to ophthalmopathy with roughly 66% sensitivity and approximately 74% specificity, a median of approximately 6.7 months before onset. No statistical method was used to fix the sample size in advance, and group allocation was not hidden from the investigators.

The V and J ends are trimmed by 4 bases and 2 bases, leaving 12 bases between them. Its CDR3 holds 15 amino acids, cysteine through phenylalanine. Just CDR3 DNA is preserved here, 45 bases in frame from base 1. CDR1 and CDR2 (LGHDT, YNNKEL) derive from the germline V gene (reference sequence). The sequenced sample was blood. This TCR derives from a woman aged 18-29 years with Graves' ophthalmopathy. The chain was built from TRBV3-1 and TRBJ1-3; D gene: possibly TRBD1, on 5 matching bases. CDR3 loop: CASSPSGGAGNTIYF. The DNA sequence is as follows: TGTGCCAGCAGCCCATCGGGGGGAGCTGGAAACACCATATATTTT.